Presented here are 10 T cell receptor beta chains from one specimen sequenced in a study of T cells expressing NK-cell markers. After re-calling the 5' RACE reads, TCRdb lists one entry per CDR3 protein, DNA absent. This repertoire includes some 600,000 distinct CDR3 sequences. The specimen sequenced was blood T cells: a sorted CD56 or NKG2C T cell subset, CD4+ or CD8+ T cells, or bulk PBMC T cells (not recorded which). These TCRs come from a man younger than 35 in good health.

V usage is TRBV6-5 and J usage is TRBJ2-6; absent DNA, TCRdb's TRBD1 call cannot be checked. The CDR3 covers 16 residues. CDR1 is MNHEY and CDR2 is SVGAGI in the germline V gene. The CDR3 here is CASKLVGASGANVLTF.

The chain is built from TRBV6-2 or TRBV6-3 and TRBJ2-1; the TRBD2 assignment by TCRdb is unverifiable without DNA. Germline values: CDR1 MNHEY, CDR2 SVGEGT. This CDR3 has 16 residues. CDR3 residues: CASSYSGLAGFYEQFF.

V usage is TRBV5-5 and J usage is TRBJ2-7. The CDR3 totals 16 residues. CDR1 and CDR2 (germline): SGHKS, YYEKEE (reference sequence). The CDR3 reads CASSFFASGNGYEQYF.

V usage is TRBV11-2 and J usage is TRBJ1-4. This CDR3 is built from 15 residues. Germline V gene data show CDR1 as SGHAT and CDR2 as FQNNGV. CDR3 in amino acids: CASSLGTRAGEKLFF.

The chain couples TRBV2 to TRBJ2-7; TCRdb lists TRBD1, though no DNA is available to test this call. Germline values: CDR1 SNHLY, CDR2 FYNNEI. The CDR3 contains 12 residues. The chain's CDR3 is CASTGQIYEQYF.

The chain recombines TRBV5-1 with TRBJ2-5; the TRBD1 assignment by TCRdb is unverifiable without DNA. From germline, CDR1 is SGHRS and CDR2 YFSETQ. The CDR3 sequence is 15 residues long. The CDR3 protein is CASSIWTGYQETQYF. The entire variable domain, with the rest obtained from reference TRBV5-1 and TRBJ2-5, is as follows: KAGVTQTPRYLIKTRGQQVTLSCSPISGHRSVSWYQQTPGQGLQFLFEYFSETQRNKGNFPGRFSGRQFSNSRSEMNVSTLELGDSALYLCASSIWTGYQETQYFGPGTRLLVL.

The chain carries TRBV12-3 or TRBV12-4 and TRBJ2-1; TCRdb selects TRBD2, and the lack of DNA leaves this call unchecked. This CDR3 is built from 17 residues. CDR3 residues: CASSPSSRTSGMDEQFF.

The chain recombines TRBV28 with TRBJ1-2; TCRdb selects TRBD1, and the lack of DNA leaves this call unchecked. The CDR3 has 13 residues. CDR1 and CDR2 (germline): MDHEN, SYDVKM. CDR3 loop: CASRGTANYGYTF.

V and J are TRBV30 and TRBJ2-1; TCRdb's D gene call, TRBD2, goes unchecked for lack of DNA. The CDR3 contains 14 residues. Germline assignment: CDR1 GTSNPN and CDR2 SVGIG (reference sequence). CDR3 residues: CAWTSGRGYNEQFF.

The J gene is TRBJ2-5, the V gene TRBV20-1; absent DNA, TCRdb's TRBD2 call cannot be checked. This CDR3 comprises 16 residues. Germline V lookup: CDR1 DFQATT, CDR2 SNEGSKA (reference sequence). The CDR3 here is CSAVNSGREKQETQYF.